Listed here are 15 T cell receptor beta chains from one sample, sequenced in a study of blood T cell repertoires in COVID-19. Assay: immunoSEQ multiplex PCR; the TCRdb copy retains only in-frame clones and omits some. Among about 270,000 clones, around nine tenths were seen once, and the ten largest hold approximately 2.2%. Sequenced material: peripheral blood. These receptors were obtained from a man aged 50-60 years with acute or convalescent COVID-19.

V usage is TRBV9 and J usage is TRBJ2-7, with D perhaps matching TRBD1 (6 bases). The CDR3 has 15 residues. V was cut by 0 bases and J by 0 bases, with 10 bases left in between. Germline V gene data show CDR1 as SGDLS and CDR2 as YYNGEE. The DNA for the CDR3 is TGTGCCAGCAGCGTAGGACAGGCCCCCTCCTACGAGCAGTACTTC. Its protein is CASSVGQAPSYEQYF.

The V and J genes are TRBV27 and TRBJ2-3; D is ambiguous. The germline V gene has CDR1 MNHEY and CDR2 SMNVEV (reference sequence). The V and J ends lost 5 bases and 1 base respectively, with 4 bases between them. CDR3 length: 12 residues. CDR3 region: CASSLGTDTQYF. Here the CDR3 DNA reads TGTGCCAGCAGTCTTGGCACAGATACGCAGTATTTT.

This clone came up a few times. V and J are TRBV7-2 and TRBJ2-3; the match to TRBD2 covers 13 bases. The CDR3 contains 16 residues. The V and J ends lost 5 bases and 2 bases, in that order; junction bases with no gene match: 4. The germline CDR1 and CDR2 sequences are SGHTA and FQGNSA. The chain's CDR3 is CASSQTSGGNTDTQYF. The CDR3 DNA follows: TGTGCCAGCAGCCAGACTAGCGGGGGGAACACAGATACGCAGTATTTT.

The chain recombines TRBV5-1 with TRBJ2-2; 8 bases match TRBD2. Germline values: CDR1 SGHRS, CDR2 YFSETQ. The ends lost 3 bases at V and 6 bases at J; junction bases unmatched: 13. The CDR3 is 17 residues long. CDR3 sequence reads: CASSSRVAGTASGELFF. As DNA, the CDR3 is TGCGCCAGCAGCTCCAGGGTAGCGGGGACCGCTTCCGGGGAGCTGTTTTTT. The full variable domain, in which reference TRBV5-1 and TRBJ2-2 provide the parts outside the CDR3, is KAGVTQTPRYLIKTRGQQVTLSCSPISGHRSVSWYQQTPGQGLQFLFEYFSETQRNKGNFPGRFSGRQFSNSRSEMNVSTLELGDSALYLCASSSRVAGTASGELFFGEGSRLTVL.

This clone was recorded only once. The chain recombines TRBV5-1 with TRBJ2-5; D is unclear. Trimming shortened V by 3 bases and J by 4 bases, and 25 bases separated the two germline ends. The CDR3 is 18 amino acids. CDR1 and CDR2 (germline): SGHRS, YFSETQ. CDR3 residues: CASSSSFKQYATRETQYF. In DNA, the CDR3 is TGCGCCAGCAGCTCCTCCTTTAAACAGTATGCAACACGAGAGACCCAGTACTTC.

This rearrangement joins TRBV3-1 (or the pseudogene TRBV3-2) to TRBJ2-3; weak D call: TRBD2 (6 bases). The CDR3 extends over 15 amino acids. V shed 6 bases and J shed 1 base, with 14 bases lying between them. Per the germline V gene, CDR1 is LGHDT and CDR2 is YNNKEL (reference sequence). The CDR3 reads CASSRGRLGTDTQYF. The CDR3 region has the DNA TGTGCCAGCAGTCGGGGGAGGCTCGGCACAGATACGCAGTATTTT.

The rearrangement links TRBV5-8 to TRBJ2-7, with D unclear. V shed 1 base and J shed 0 bases, with 11 bases lying between them. The CDR3 spans 15 residues. Germline loops: CDR1 SGHTS, CDR2 YDEGEE. CDR3 DNA sequence: TGTGCCAGCAGCTTGAAGCGCGCTGGCTCCTACGAGCAGTACTTC. Translated, it gives CASSLKRAGSYEQYF.

The chain carries TRBV25-1 and TRBJ2-7; D is undetermined. Looked up from germline, CDR1 is MGHDK and CDR2 is SYGVNS. The CDR3 totals 11 residues. V shed 4 bases and J shed 3 bases, with 4 bases lying between them. The CDR3 spells CASSGLYEQYF. CDR3 nucleotide sequence: TGTGCCAGCAGTGGACTCTACGAGCAGTACTTC.

This CDR3 reads CASSFGQGHSPLHF. In nucleotides, the CDR3 is TGTGCCAGCAGCTTCGGACAGGGTCATTCACCCCTCCACTTT. This chain links TRBV11-2 with TRBJ1-6, with 8 bases fitting TRBD1. This CDR3 region has 14 residues. Germline CDR1 and CDR2: SGHAT and FQNNGV. V lost 3 bases, J lost 8 bases, and 3 bases stayed unmatched.

This clone was recorded only once. V gene TRBV11-3 combines with J gene TRBJ2-2; the D gene is possibly TRBD1 (6 bases). CDR1 is SGHNT, CDR2 YENEEA, per germline. The CDR3 is 16 residues long. V lost 2 bases, J lost 4 bases, and 14 bases lay in between. This CDR3 reads CASSLMGQGSTGELFF. The DNA for the CDR3 is TGTGCCAGCAGCTTAATGGGACAAGGGAGCACCGGGGAGCTGTTTTTT. Complete variable domain (other parts from reference TRBV11-3 and TRBJ2-2): EAGVVQSPRYKIIEKKQPVAFWCNPISGHNTLYWYLQNLGQGPELLIRYENEEAVDDSQLPKDRFSAERLKGVDSTLKIQPAELGDSAVYLCASSLMGQGSTGELFFGEGSRLTVL.

CDR3 sequence (DNA): TGTGCCAGCAGCTCCCAGGGTTGGGCTGAAGCTTTCTTT. It yields the protein CASSSQGWAEAFF. This sequence joins TRBV9 and TRBJ1-1; a possible D gene is TRBD1 (5 bases). Trimming shortened V by 4 bases and J by 6 bases, and 13 bases separated the two germline ends. The CDR3 is 13 residues long. Germline lookup yields CDR1 SGDLS and CDR2 YYNGEE.

The gene calls are TRBV7-6 and TRBJ2-5, with D perhaps TRBD1 (6 bases). V gave up 4 bases and J gave up 5 bases, with 14 bases separating them. Germline assignment: CDR1 SGHVS and CDR2 FNYEAQ. The CDR3 covers 14 residues. The CDR3 here is CASSSRGLGETQYF. The CDR3 bases are TGTGCCAGCAGCTCGAGGGGGTTGGGGGAGACCCAGTACTTC.

The chain combines TRBV12-5 with TRBJ2-2; 9 bases match TRBD2. The germline CDR1 and CDR2 sequences are LGHNT and FRNRAP. CDR3 size: 18 residues. V trimming: 4 bases; J trimming: 3 bases; junction bases outside the gene matches: 12. CDR3 protein: CASGYGTMSGGYTGELFF. The DNA of the CDR3 is TGTGCTAGTGGTTACGGGACAATGAGCGGGGGGTACACCGGGGAGCTGTTTTTT.

This sequence joins TRBV5-1 and TRBJ1-2; possibly TRBD1 for D (5 bases). The CDR3 is made up of 14 amino acids. Deletions cut 0 bases from V and 2 bases from J, with 8 bases between. Germline V lookup: CDR1 SGHRS, CDR2 YFSETQ. Written as DNA, the CDR3 is TGCGCCAGCAGCTTGGAACAGGCCAACTATGGCTACACCTTC. This gives the protein CASSLEQANYGYTF. The full variable domain, with the rest looked up from reference TRBV5-1 and TRBJ1-2, is KAGVTQTPRYLIKTRGQQVTLSCSPISGHRSVSWYQQTPGQGLQFLFEYFSETQRNKGNFPGRFSGRQFSNSRSEMNVSTLELGDSALYLCASSLEQANYGYTFGSGTRLTVV.

The chain joins TRBV7-9 to TRBJ1-6, with D perhaps TRBD1 (6 bases). Trimming removed 5 bases at V and 11 bases at J, with 13 bases between. Germline V gene sequence: CDR1 SEHNR, CDR2 FQNEAQ (reference sequence). This CDR3 region has 13 residues. CDR3 nucleotide sequence: TGTGCCAGCAGCACAACAGGGATGACACCCCTCCACTTT. It encodes CASSTTGMTPLHF.